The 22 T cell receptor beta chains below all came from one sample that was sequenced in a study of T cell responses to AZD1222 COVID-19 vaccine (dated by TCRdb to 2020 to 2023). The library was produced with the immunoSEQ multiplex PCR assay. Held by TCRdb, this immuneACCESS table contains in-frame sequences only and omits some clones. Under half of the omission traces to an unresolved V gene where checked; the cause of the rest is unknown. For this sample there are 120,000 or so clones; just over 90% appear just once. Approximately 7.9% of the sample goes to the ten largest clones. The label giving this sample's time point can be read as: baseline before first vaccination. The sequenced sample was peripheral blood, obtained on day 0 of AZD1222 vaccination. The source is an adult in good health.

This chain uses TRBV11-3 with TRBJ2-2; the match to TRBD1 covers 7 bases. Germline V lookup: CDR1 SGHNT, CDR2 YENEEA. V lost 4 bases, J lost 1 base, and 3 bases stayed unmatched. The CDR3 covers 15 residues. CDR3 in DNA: TGTGCCAGCAGCTCCGGACAGGTGAACACCGGGGAGCTGTTTTTT. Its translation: CASSSGQVNTGELFF.

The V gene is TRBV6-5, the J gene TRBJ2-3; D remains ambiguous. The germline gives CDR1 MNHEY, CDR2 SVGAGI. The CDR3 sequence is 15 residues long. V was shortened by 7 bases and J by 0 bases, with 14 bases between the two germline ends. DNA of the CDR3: TGTGCCAGCACCCCTTTTGGCGTAAGCACAGATACGCAGTATTTT. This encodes CASTPFGVSTDTQYF.

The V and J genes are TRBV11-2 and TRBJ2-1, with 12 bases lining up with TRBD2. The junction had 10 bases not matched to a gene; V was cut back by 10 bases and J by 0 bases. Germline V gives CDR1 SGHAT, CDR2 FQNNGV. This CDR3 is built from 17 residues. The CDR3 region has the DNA TGTGCCATTAAGCTAGCGGGAGGGAGGAGCTCCTACAATGAGCAGTTCTTC. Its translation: CAIKLAGGRSSYNEQFF.

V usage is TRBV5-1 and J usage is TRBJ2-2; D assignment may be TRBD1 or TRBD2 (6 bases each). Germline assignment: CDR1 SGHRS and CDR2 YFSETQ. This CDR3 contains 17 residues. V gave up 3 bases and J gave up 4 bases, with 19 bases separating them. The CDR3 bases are TGCGCCAGCAGCTCCCCCCGGGGGCAGCTCTCCACCGGGGAGCTGTTTTTT. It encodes CASSSPRGQLSTGELFF.

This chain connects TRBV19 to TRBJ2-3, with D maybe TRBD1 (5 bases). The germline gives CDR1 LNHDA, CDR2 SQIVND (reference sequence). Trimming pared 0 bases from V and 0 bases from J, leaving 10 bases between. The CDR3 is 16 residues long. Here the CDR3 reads CASSIDRAGSTDTQYF. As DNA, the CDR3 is TGTGCCAGTAGTATAGATCGAGCAGGGAGCACAGATACGCAGTATTTT.

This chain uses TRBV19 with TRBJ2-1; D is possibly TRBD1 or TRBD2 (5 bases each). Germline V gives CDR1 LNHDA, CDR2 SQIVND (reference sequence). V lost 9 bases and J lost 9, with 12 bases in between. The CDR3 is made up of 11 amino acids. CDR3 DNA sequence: TGTGCCAGCCGACGGGGCGGTGAGCAGTTCTTC. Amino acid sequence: CASRRGGEQFF.

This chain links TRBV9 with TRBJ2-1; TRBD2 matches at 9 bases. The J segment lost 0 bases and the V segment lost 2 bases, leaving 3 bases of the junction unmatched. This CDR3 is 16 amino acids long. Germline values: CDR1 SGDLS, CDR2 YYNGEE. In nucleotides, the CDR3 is TGTGCCAGCAGCGTCGGCGGGAGGGCCTCCTACAATGAGCAGTTCTTC. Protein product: CASSVGGRASYNEQFF.

This CDR3 reads CASSRSKGLGYGYTF. CDR3 DNA sequence: TGTGCCAGCAGCCGCAGTAAAGGGTTGGGCTATGGCTACACCTTC. V and J are TRBV6-2 or TRBV6-3 and TRBJ1-2; D gene uncertain. The V end lost 6 bases, the J end lost 4 bases, and 18 bases lay between the germline ends. The CDR3 has 15 amino acids. Germline V gives CDR1 MNHEY, CDR2 SVGEGT.

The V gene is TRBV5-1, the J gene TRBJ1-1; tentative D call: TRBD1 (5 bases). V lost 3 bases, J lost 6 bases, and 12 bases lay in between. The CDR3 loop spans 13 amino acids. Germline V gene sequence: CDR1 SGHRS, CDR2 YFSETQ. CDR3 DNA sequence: TGCGCCAGCAGCTCATGGGGCTTCGCTGAAGCTTTCTTT. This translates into CASSSWGFAEAFF.

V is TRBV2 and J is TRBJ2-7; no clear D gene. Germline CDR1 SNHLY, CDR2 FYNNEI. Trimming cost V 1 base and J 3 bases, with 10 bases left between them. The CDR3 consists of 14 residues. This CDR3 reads CASSEDSTVYEQYF. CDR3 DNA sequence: TGTGCCAGCAGTGAAGACTCCACGGTCTACGAGCAGTACTTC.

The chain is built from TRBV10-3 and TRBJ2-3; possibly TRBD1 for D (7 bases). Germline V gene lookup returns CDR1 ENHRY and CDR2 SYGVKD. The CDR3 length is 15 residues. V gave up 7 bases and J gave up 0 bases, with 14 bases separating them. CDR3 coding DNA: TGTGCCATCACCCTCAGGGGGGCTAGCACAGATACGCAGTATTTT. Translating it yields CAITLRGASTDTQYF.

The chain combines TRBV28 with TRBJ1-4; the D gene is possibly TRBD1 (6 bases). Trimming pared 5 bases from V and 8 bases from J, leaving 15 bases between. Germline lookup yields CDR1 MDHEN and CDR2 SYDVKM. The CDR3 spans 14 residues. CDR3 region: CASSPQGLGEKLFF. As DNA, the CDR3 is TGTGCCAGCAGTCCCCAGGGGCTGGGGGAAAAACTGTTTTTT.

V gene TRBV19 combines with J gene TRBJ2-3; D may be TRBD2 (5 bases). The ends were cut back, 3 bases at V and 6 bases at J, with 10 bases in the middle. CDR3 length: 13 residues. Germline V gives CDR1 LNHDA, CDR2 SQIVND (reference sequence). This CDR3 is CASSMFGGDTQYF. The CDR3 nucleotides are TGTGCCAGTAGTATGTTTGGCGGGGATACGCAGTATTTT.

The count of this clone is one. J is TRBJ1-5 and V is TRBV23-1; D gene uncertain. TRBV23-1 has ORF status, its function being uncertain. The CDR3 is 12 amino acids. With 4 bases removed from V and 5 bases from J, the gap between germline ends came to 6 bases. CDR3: CASSRGHQPQHF. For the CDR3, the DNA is TGCGCCAGCAGTCGAGGACATCAGCCCCAGCATTTT.

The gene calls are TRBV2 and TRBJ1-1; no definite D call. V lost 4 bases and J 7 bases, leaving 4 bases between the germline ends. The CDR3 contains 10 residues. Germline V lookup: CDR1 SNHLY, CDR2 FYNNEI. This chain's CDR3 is CASSGHEAFF. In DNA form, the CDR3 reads TGTGCCAGCAGTGGACATGAAGCTTTCTTT.

The chain's CDR3 is CASSPQPDRGNEQFF. The CDR3, as DNA: TGCGCCAGCAGCCCTCAACCTGACAGGGGTAATGAGCAGTTCTTC. The chain employs TRBV5-1 and TRBJ2-1; 8 positions match TRBD1. Germline V gene lookup returns CDR1 SGHRS and CDR2 YFSETQ. CDR3 size: 15 residues. The V segment lost 4 bases and the J segment 7 bases; nucleotides outside the gene matches: 10.

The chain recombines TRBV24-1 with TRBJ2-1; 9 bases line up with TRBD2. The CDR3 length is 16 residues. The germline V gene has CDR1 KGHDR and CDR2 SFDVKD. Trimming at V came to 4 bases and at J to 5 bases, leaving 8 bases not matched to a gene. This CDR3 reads CATSDPGLAQNNEQFF. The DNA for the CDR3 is TGTGCCACCAGTGACCCCGGACTAGCGCAAAACAATGAGCAGTTCTTC.

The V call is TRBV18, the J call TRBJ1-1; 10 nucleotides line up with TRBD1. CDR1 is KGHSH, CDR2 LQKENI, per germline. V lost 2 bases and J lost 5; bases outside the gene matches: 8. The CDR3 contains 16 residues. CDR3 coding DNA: TGTGCCAGCTCACCAGACAGGGGGCTGGTTAGTACTGAAGCTTTCTTT. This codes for CASSPDRGLVSTEAFF.

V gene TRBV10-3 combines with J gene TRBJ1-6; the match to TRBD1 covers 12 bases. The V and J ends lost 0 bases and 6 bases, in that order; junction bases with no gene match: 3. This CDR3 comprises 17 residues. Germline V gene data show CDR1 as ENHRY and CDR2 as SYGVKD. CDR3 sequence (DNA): TGTGCCATCAGTGAGTCCGGGACAGGGGGCGGTAATTCACCCCTCCACTTT. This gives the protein CAISESGTGGGNSPLHF.

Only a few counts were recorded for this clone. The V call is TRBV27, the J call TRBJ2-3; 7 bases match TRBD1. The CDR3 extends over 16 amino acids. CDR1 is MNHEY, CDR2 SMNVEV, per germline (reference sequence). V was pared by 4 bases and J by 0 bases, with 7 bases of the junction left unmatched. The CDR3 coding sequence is TGTGCCAGCAGTTCCTGGGACAGTCCTAGCACAGATACGCAGTATTTT. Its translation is CASSSWDSPSTDTQYF.

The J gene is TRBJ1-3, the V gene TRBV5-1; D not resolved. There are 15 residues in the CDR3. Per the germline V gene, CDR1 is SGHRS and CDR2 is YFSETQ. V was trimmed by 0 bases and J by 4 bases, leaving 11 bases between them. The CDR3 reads CASSLGRGSGNTIYF. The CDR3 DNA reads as TGCGCCAGCAGCTTGGGTCGGGGTTCGGGAAACACCATATATTTT.

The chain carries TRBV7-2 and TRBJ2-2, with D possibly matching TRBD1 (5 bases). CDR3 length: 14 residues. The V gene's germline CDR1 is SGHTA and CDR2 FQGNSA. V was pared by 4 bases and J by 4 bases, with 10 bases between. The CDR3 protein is CASSWTTGTGELFF. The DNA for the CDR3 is TGTGCCAGCAGCTGGACAACTGGCACCGGGGAGCTGTTTTTT.